This T cell receptor (beta chain) was captured by sequencing in a study of blood T cells in healthy people across ages. Study results and limitations: Roughly linearly, TCR beta diversity per million T cells fell as age increased.

Germline-derived CDR1 and CDR2 are SGHTA and FQGNSA. V was clipped by 4 bases and J by 14 bases, with 11 bases between them. CDR3 length equals 11 residues. This clonotype was detected a few times. Its antigen remains unknown. Together with a sample-barcoded 5' primer, a J-beta primer mix was included in a second PCR lasting roughly 6 to 12 cycles. TCRdb fed the 5' RACE reads into MiXCR, producing one record per CDR3 protein. The sample contains 2 million or so distinct CDR3 sequences, just under 50% of which appear only once. Per sample, extraction of total RNA gave at least 6 micrograms in every case.

Material for sequencing was blood. The chain links TRBV7-2 to TRBJ1-4; tentatively, D is TRBD1 (5 bases). The source is a middle-aged woman in good health. CDR3 sequence: CASSSPGDLFF. The CDR3 DNA sequence: TGTGCCAGCAGCTCCCCCGGGGACCTGTTTTTT.